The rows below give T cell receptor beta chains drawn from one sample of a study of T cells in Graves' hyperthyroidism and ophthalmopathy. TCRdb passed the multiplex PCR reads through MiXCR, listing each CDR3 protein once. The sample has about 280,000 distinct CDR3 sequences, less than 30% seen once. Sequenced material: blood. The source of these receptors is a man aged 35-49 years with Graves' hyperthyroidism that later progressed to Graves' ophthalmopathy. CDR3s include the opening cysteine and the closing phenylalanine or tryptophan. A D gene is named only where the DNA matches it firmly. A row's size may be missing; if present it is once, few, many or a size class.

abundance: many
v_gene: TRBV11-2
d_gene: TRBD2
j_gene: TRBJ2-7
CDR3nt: TGTGCCAGCAGCACCGCGGGGGTGCAGTACTTC
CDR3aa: CASSTAGVQYF

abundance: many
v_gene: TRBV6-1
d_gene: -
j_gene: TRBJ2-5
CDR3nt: TGTGCCACCATGACTCCGCAAGAGACCCAGTACTTC
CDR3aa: CATMTPQETQYF

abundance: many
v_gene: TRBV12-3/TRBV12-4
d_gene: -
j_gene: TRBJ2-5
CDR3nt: TGTGCCAGCAGCTCCCGCGGGCCGACCCTGGAGGAGACCCAGTACTTC
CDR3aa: CASSSRGPTLEETQYF

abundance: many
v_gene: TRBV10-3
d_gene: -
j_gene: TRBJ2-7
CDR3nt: TGTGCCATCTCTGATGGGGAAGTCGAGTCCTACGAGCAGTACTTC
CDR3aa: CAISDGEVESYEQYF

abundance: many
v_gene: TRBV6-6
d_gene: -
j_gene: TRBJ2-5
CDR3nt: TGTGCCAGCAGTCCGCAGGGTCCATTAGGTGTGACCCAGTACTTC
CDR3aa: CASSPQGPLGVTQYF

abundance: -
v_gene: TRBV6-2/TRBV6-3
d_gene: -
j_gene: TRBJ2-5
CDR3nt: TGTGCCAGCACCAAGGCGCGGGGGCACGAGACCCAGTACTTC
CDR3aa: CASTKARGHETQYF

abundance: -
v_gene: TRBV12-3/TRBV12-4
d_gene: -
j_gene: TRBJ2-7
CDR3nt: TGTGCCAGCAGGGATGGACCCCACAGGCAGTACTTC
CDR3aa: CASRDGPHRQYF

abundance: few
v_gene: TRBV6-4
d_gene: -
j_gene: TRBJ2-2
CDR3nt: TGTGCCAGCAGTGACGCGGAGACCGGGGAGCTGTTTTTT
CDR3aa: CASSDAETGELFF

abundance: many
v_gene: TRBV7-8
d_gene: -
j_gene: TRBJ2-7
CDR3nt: TGTGCCAGCAGCTACCGGGACGGATCCGAGCAGTACTTC
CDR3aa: CASSYRDGSEQYF

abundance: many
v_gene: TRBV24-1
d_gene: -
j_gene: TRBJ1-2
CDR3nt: TGTGCCACCAGTGATTGGGCCACTAACTATGGCTACACCTTC
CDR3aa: CATSDWATNYGYTF

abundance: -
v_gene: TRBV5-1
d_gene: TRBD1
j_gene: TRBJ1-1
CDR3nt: TGCGCCAGCAGCATAAGACAGGGGGTGGTGAACACTGAAGCTTTCTTT
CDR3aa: CASSIRQGVVNTEAFF

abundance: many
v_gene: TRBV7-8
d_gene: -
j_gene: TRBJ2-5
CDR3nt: TGTGCCAGCAGCCTTACCGATGAGACCCAGTACTTC
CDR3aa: CASSLTDETQYF

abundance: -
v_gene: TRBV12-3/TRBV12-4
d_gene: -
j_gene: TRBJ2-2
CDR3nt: TGTGCCAGCAGTTTCACGAGGTCCGGGGAGCTGTTTTTT
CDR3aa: CASSFTRSGELFF

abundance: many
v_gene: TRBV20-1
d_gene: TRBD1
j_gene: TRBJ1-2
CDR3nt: TGCAGTGCCCCGGACAGGGGGCCGCATGGCTACACCTTC
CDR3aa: CSAPDRGPHGYTF

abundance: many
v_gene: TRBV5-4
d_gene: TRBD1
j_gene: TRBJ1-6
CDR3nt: TGTGCCAGCAGCAACCGGGACAGGGCGGCTAATTCACCCCTCCACTTT
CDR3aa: CASSNRDRAANSPLHF

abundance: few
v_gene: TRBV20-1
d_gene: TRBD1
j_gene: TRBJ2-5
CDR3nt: TGCAGTGCTAGGGCGACAGGGGAGATGACCCAGTACTTC
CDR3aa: CSARATGEMTQYF

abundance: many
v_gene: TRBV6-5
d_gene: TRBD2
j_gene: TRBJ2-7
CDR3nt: TGTGCCAGCAAGAAGACTAGCGGGGGTTACGAGCAGTACTTC
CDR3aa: CASKKTSGGYEQYF

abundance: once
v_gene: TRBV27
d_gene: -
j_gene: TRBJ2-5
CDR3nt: TGTGCCAGCAGTTCCCCACCGGGGGATACCCAAGAGACCCAGTACTTC
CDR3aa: CASSSPPGDTQETQYF